The 26 T cell receptor beta chains below were found in one sample sequenced in a study of CD8 T cells in ankylosing spondylitis. TCRdb re-called the 5' RACE reads with MiXCR, one entry per CDR3 protein. In the table there are 150,000 to 200,000 distinct CDR3 sequences, roughly 30% of which are singletons. Sample: synovial fluid, either unsorted or a sorted T cell fraction (not recorded which). These receptors were obtained from a male donor with ankylosing spondylitis.

This clonotype was detected only a few times. The DNA for the CDR3 is TGCGCCAGCAGCTTGGCCCGGGACGTAGATACGCAGTATTTT. It codes for CASSLARDVDTQYF. The chain couples TRBV5-1 to TRBJ2-3; D possibly uses TRBD1 or TRBD2 (5 bases each). The CDR3 extends over 14 amino acids. Germline V gives CDR1 SGHRS, CDR2 YFSETQ. Trimming stripped 0 bases from V and 5 bases from J, with 10 bases between.

V gene TRBV7-9 combines with J gene TRBJ2-5; possibly TRBD1 for D (6 bases). Germline V lookup: CDR1 SEHNR, CDR2 FQNEAQ (reference sequence). The CDR3 is made up of 14 amino acids. Trimming took 1 base from V and 3 from J, leaving 9 bases between them. The CDR3 spells CASSLENREETQYF. In nucleotides, the CDR3 is TGTGCCAGCAGCTTAGAAAACAGGGAAGAGACCCAGTACTTC.

The chain has TRBV12-3 or TRBV12-4 and TRBJ2-1; TRBD1 matches at 9 bases. The CDR3 loop spans 16 amino acids. With V trimmed by 8 bases and J by 11 bases, 19 bases remained unmatched. CDR3 region: CASGFWDRANLGKQFF. In nucleotides, the CDR3 is TGTGCCAGCGGGTTCTGGGACAGGGCAAATCTGGGTAAGCAGTTCTTC.

The chain employs TRBV20-1 and TRBJ1-2; D is possibly TRBD1 (6 bases). Trimming shortened V by 4 bases and J by 6 bases, and 15 bases separated the two germline ends. Germline lookup yields CDR1 DFQATT and CDR2 SNEGSKA (reference sequence). The CDR3 is 13 amino acids. CDR3 sequence reads: CSAITQGLHGYTF. The CDR3 region has the DNA TGCAGTGCTATAACACAGGGCCTGCATGGCTACACCTTC.

This rearrangement joins TRBV7-3 to TRBJ2-6; no reliable D call. The germline V and J ends were trimmed by 5 bases and 0 bases, with 8 bases remaining between them. CDR1 is SGHTA, CDR2 FQGTGA, per germline. The CDR3 extends over 15 amino acids. DNA for the CDR3: TGTGCCAGCAGCACTTACCTCTCTGGGGCCAACGTCCTGACTTTC. It specifies CASSTYLSGANVLTF. The full variable domain, rest sourced from reference TRBV7-3 and TRBJ2-6, is GAGVSQTPSNKVTEKGKYVELRCDPISGHTALYWYRQSLGQGPEFLIYFQGTGAADDSGLPNDRFFAVRPEGSVSTLKIQRTERGDSAVYLCASSTYLSGANVLTFGAGSRLTVL.

The chain has TRBV12-3 or TRBV12-4 and TRBJ2-1, with TRBD2 matching 11 bases. Trimming took 5 bases from V and 5 from J; bases not matched to a gene: 5. The CDR3 covers 15 residues. CDR3 protein: CASSAGTSGHNEQFF. The CDR3 nucleotides are TGTGCCAGCAGTGCCGGGACTAGCGGTCACAATGAGCAGTTCTTC.

In its sample, this clonotype was seen many times. The chain joins TRBV7-9 to TRBJ2-5; D is tentatively TRBD1 or TRBD2 (6 bases each). CDR1 and CDR2 from the germline V gene are SEHNR and FQNEAQ (reference sequence). With 3 bases removed from V and 9 bases from J, the gap between germline ends came to 14 bases. This CDR3 has 13 amino acids. This CDR3 reads CASSLEGGGPQYF. The CDR3 DNA follows: TGTGCCAGCAGCTTGGAGGGGGGCGGGCCCCAGTACTTC.

A few counts support this clonotype. The V and J genes are TRBV7-9 and TRBJ2-2; the D gene is possibly TRBD2 (6 bases). In germline, CDR1 is SEHNR, CDR2 FQNEAQ (reference sequence). Trimming removed 5 bases from V and 4 bases from J, with 17 bases in between. This CDR3 contains 16 residues. The CDR3 bases are TGTGCCAGCAGCCGATCGGGGGTGCTGGGCACCGGGGAGCTGTTTTTT. It encodes CASSRSGVLGTGELFF.

The V call is TRBV28, the J call TRBJ2-5; 8 bases line up with TRBD1. The CDR3 is 15 residues long. V gave up 3 bases and J gave up 5 bases; unmatched junction bases: 8. Germline V gene data show CDR1 as MDHEN and CDR2 as SYDVKM. CDR3 region: CASSFRQGQGETQYF. For the CDR3, the DNA is TGTGCCAGCAGTTTCAGACAGGGGCAGGGGGAGACCCAGTACTTC.

This clonotype was counted a few times. The chain has TRBV5-1 and TRBJ2-5; possible D gene TRBD1, 5 bases. Trimming left V 0 bases short and J 4 bases short, with 10 bases between. The V gene's germline CDR1 is SGHRS and CDR2 YFSETQ. The CDR3 sequence is 14 residues long. CDR3: CASSLDRLGETQYF. The CDR3, as DNA: TGCGCCAGCAGCTTGGACAGGTTAGGAGAGACCCAGTACTTC.

This clonotype was counted only a few times. V usage is TRBV3-1 and J usage is TRBJ1-1; 8 bases are a match to TRBD1. The CDR3 covers 13 residues. The germline gives CDR1 LGHDT, CDR2 YNNKEL (reference sequence). The trim removed 6 bases at V and 4 bases at J, leaving 4 bases unmatched. The DNA of the CDR3 is TGTGCCAGCAGGGACAGGGTAGGCACTGAAGCTTTCTTT. Its protein product is CASRDRVGTEAFF.

V gene TRBV9 combines with J gene TRBJ2-5; TRBD1 is a possible D gene (5 bases). The CDR3 is 15 residues long. Deletions cut 4 bases from V and 5 bases from J, with 18 bases between. CDR1 and CDR2 from the germline V gene are SGDLS and YYNGEE. The CDR3 spells CASSTTSGLMETQYF. CDR3 DNA: TGTGCCAGCAGCACAACCTCAGGGTTGATGGAGACCCAGTACTTC.

The J gene is TRBJ2-3, the V gene TRBV12-3 or TRBV12-4, with D perhaps matching TRBD2 (6 bases). V lost 11 bases and J lost 5, with 14 bases in between. The CDR3 loop spans 12 amino acids. CDR3 protein: CAPWAGRDTQYF. DNA of the CDR3: TGTGCCCCCTGGGCGGGAAGAGATACGCAGTATTTT.

This clonotype has a handful of counts. This chain uses TRBV3-1 with TRBJ1-6; D is unresolved. Germline V gene lookup returns CDR1 LGHDT and CDR2 YNNKEL (reference sequence). Trimming shortened V by 3 bases and J by 8 bases, and 8 bases separated the two germline ends. The CDR3 consists of 13 residues. In DNA form, the CDR3 reads TGTGCCAGCAGCCATCAATCGGATTCACCCCTCCACTTT. This codes for CASSHQSDSPLHF.

The J gene is TRBJ2-7, the V gene TRBV18; 8 nucleotides line up with TRBD2. Germline V gene data show CDR1 as KGHSH and CDR2 as LQKENI. There are 13 residues in the CDR3. Trimming took 6 bases from V and 2 from J; bases not matched to a gene: 3. The CDR3 region is CASSRGGTYEQYF. CDR3 coding DNA: TGTGCCAGCTCCCGGGGGGGAACCTACGAGCAGTACTTC.

The chain employs TRBV15 and TRBJ2-1; 10 bases match TRBD2. V lost 2 bases to trimming and J lost 3 bases; unmatched junction nucleotides: 7. This CDR3 region has 17 residues. The germline V gene has CDR1 LNHNV and CDR2 YYDKDF (reference sequence). This CDR3 reads CATSRTYSSGGYNEQFF. CDR3 bases: TGTGCCACCAGCAGAACCTATTCTAGCGGGGGCTACAATGAGCAGTTCTTC.

This clonotype occurred many times. This chain links TRBV27 with TRBJ2-5; TRBD2 aligns across 7 bases. CDR3 length: 14 residues. Germline values: CDR1 MNHEY, CDR2 SMNVEV (reference sequence). V was pared by 4 bases and J by 1 base, with 3 bases of the junction left unmatched. In nucleotides, the CDR3 is TGTGCCAGCAGTTCCCGCGGGGGCCAAGAGACCCAGTACTTC. Its translation is CASSSRGGQETQYF.

V is TRBV28 and J is TRBJ2-7; D possibly uses TRBD1 or TRBD2 (5 bases each). This CDR3 spans 14 amino acids. Germline V gene data show CDR1 as MDHEN and CDR2 as SYDVKM. V was cut by 4 bases and J by 6 bases, with 16 bases left in between. The CDR3 loop reads CASSSSLGTREQYF. For the CDR3, the DNA is TGTGCCAGCAGTTCCTCCCTGGGGACCCGCGAGCAGTACTTC.

This sequence joins TRBV2 and TRBJ2-3, with a tentative D call TRBD2 (6 bases). Trimming shortened V by 1 base and J by 8 bases, and 13 bases separated the two germline ends. The CDR3 spans 14 residues. Germline values: CDR1 SNHLY, CDR2 FYNNEI. The CDR3 loop is CASSEDLTAGTQYF. The CDR3 nucleotides are TGTGCCAGCAGTGAAGATTTGACAGCGGGTACGCAGTATTTT.

The chain has TRBV20-1 and TRBJ1-1; a possible D gene is TRBD1 (6 bases). CDR3 length: 14 amino acids. From germline, CDR1 is DFQATT and CDR2 SNEGSKA (reference sequence). V gave up 0 bases and J gave up 6 bases, with 14 bases separating them. The CDR3, as DNA: TGCAGTGCTAGAGATGAGGGCAGGGGTCCTGAAGCTTTCTTT. Translating it yields CSARDEGRGPEAFF.

This clonotype was detected ten times or more. The chain joins TRBV20-1 to TRBJ2-2; 13 bases align to TRBD2. The length of the CDR3 is 15 residues. J gave up 4 bases and V 5 bases, and 4 bases lay outside the gene matches. Germline CDR1 reads DFQATT; CDR2 reads SNEGSKA (reference sequence). The CDR3 DNA reads TGCAGTGCTCGGACTAGCGGGGGCGGCACCGGGGAGCTGTTTTTT. Translation gives CSARTSGGGTGELFF.

V gene TRBV7-3 combines with J gene TRBJ2-7; TRBD2 agrees at 10 bases. The CDR3 covers 15 residues. Germline values: CDR1 SGHTA, CDR2 FQGTGA. The V segment lost 2 bases and the J segment 3 bases; nucleotides outside the gene matches: 4. The CDR3 reads CASSLGPSGSYEQYF. CDR3 DNA sequence: TGTGCCAGCAGCTTAGGTCCTAGCGGGAGCTACGAGCAGTACTTC.

CDR3: CASSLYTGRDTEAFF. CDR3 in DNA: TGTGCCAGCAGTTTATACACAGGGCGGGACACTGAAGCTTTCTTT. The rearrangement links TRBV12-3 or TRBV12-4 to TRBJ1-1; tentatively, D is TRBD1 (6 bases). V was cut by 2 bases and J by 3 bases, with 13 bases left in between. There are 15 residues in the CDR3.

This clonotype occurred a few times. In nucleotides, the CDR3 is TGTGCCAGCAGTTCGTACAGGGGGTTGGTGAACACTGAAGCTTTCTTT. The encoded protein is CASSSYRGLVNTEAFF. The chain carries TRBV27 and TRBJ1-1; 8 nucleotides match TRBD1. V lost 4 bases and J lost 0; bases outside the gene matches: 7. Germline V gene data show CDR1 as MNHEY and CDR2 as SMNVEV (reference sequence). The CDR3 sequence is 16 residues long.

The chain combines TRBV4-3 with TRBJ2-5; 7 positions match TRBD1. This CDR3 has 15 residues. In germline, CDR1 is LGHNA, CDR2 YSLEER. The V and J ends lost 1 base and 3 bases, in that order; junction bases with no gene match: 5. Here the CDR3 DNA reads TGCGCCAGCAGCCAAGCCCTGACAGGGAAAGAGACCCAGTACTTC. Amino acid sequence: CASSQALTGKETQYF.

The chain couples TRBV20-1 to TRBJ2-7; D remains unclear. CDR3 length: 11 residues. Germline loops: CDR1 DFQATT, CDR2 SNEGSKA (reference sequence). V gave up 1 base and J gave up 5 bases, with 6 bases separating them. CDR3 sequence: CSARALDEQYF. CDR3 DNA: TGCAGTGCTAGAGCCCTAGACGAGCAGTACTTC.